The 8 T cell receptor beta chains in this list originate from one sample, sequenced in a study of T cell responses to AZD1222 COVID-19 vaccine. This table comes from immunoSEQ multiplex PCR, and its TCRdb copy is limited to in-frame clones, with some not included. Altogether approximately 190,000 clones are present, approximately 93% being singletons, with the ten largest covering around 1%. The sample here was peripheral blood, taken 28 days after the second AZD1222 dose. These TCRs come from an adult who received the AZD1222 COVID-19 vaccine.

Here the CDR3 reads CASSLGGSGNSPLHF. CDR3 DNA sequence: TGTGCCAGCAGTTTGGGAGGGTCTGGTAATTCACCCCTCCACTTT. This chain connects TRBV27 to TRBJ1-6; D ambiguous. CDR3 size: 15 residues. Germline CDR1 reads MNHEY; CDR2 reads SMNVEV (reference sequence). Trimming took 3 bases from V and 6 from J, leaving 12 bases between them.

This clone was detected once. The sample holds other DNA sequences that translate to the same CDR3. The chain is built from TRBV18 and TRBJ1-1; tentatively, D is TRBD1 (5 bases). Per germline, CDR1 KGHSH and CDR2 LQKENI. Trimming removed 2 bases from V and 1 base from J, with 8 bases in between. There are 14 residues in the CDR3. CDR3 in amino acids: CASSPGTENTEAFF. In DNA, the CDR3 is TGTGCCAGCTCACCAGGGACGGAGAACACTGAAGCTTTCTTT.

The chain recombines TRBV4-1 with TRBJ1-4, with D unclear. Germline V gene data show CDR1 as MGHRA and CDR2 as YSYEKL. Trimming stripped 0 bases from V and 5 bases from J, with 10 bases between. CDR3 length: 15 amino acids. The CDR3 sequence: CASSQEHQTNEKLFF. The CDR3 DNA is TGCGCCAGCAGCCAAGAACACCAGACCAATGAAAAACTGTTTTTT.

The chain is built from TRBV6-6 and TRBJ2-7; the D gene is possibly TRBD2 (6 bases). Germline V CDR1 and CDR2: MNHNY, SVGAGI (reference sequence). The V gene lost 0 bases and the J gene lost 0 bases, with 12 bases spanning the gap. This CDR3 has 16 amino acids. The CDR3 bases are TGTGCCAGCAGTTACTCGAAACACGGGAGCTCCTACGAGCAGTACTTC. It translates to CASSYSKHGSSYEQYF.

The gene calls are TRBV9 and TRBJ2-1; D is unclear. CDR1 is SGDLS, CDR2 YYNGEE, per germline. Trimming removed 0 bases at V and 8 bases at J, with 12 bases between. The CDR3 covers 14 residues. The chain's CDR3 is CASSVAMGGYEQFF. In DNA, the CDR3 is TGTGCCAGCAGCGTAGCCATGGGTGGCTATGAGCAGTTCTTC. The full variable domain, its missing parts supplied by reference TRBV9 and TRBJ2-1, is DSGVTQTPKHLITATGQRVTLRCSPRSGDLSVYWYQQSLDQGLQFLIQYYNGEERAKGNILERFSAQQFPDLHSELNLSSLELGDSALYFCASSVAMGGYEQFFGPGTRLTVL.

This chain uses TRBV7-2 with TRBJ2-6; D gene unclear. Per the germline V gene, CDR1 is SGHTA and CDR2 is FQGNSA. This CDR3 has 12 residues. With 5 bases removed from V and 8 bases from J, the gap between germline ends came to 7 bases. CDR3 nucleotide sequence: TGTGCCAGCAGCCCCGCCTCCAACGTCCTGACTTTC. This encodes CASSPASNVLTF.

The chain combines TRBV2 with TRBJ2-1; the D gene is possibly TRBD1 (6 bases). Germline assignment: CDR1 SNHLY and CDR2 FYNNEI. The V end was cut by 8 bases, the J end by 5 bases, with 13 bases between. The CDR3 has 13 residues. This CDR3 is CASSRDTNNEQFF. In nucleotides, the CDR3 is TGTGCCAGCTCCCGGGACACGAACAATGAGCAGTTCTTC.

J is TRBJ1-5 and V is TRBV19; D remains unclear. Germline V gene sequence: CDR1 LNHDA, CDR2 SQIVND (reference sequence). V lost 1 base, J lost 2 bases, and 9 bases lay in between. The CDR3 is made up of 15 amino acids. As DNA, the CDR3 is TGTGCCAGTAGTATAGTAAAGGGAGGCAATCAGCCCCAGCATTTT. Translated, it gives CASSIVKGGNQPQHF.